This T cell receptor (beta chain) originates from a study of shared clonotypes between healthy human individuals. Findings and limits, study-wide: Clonotype sharing among the donors was expected to vary with sequencing depth. Generally, naive subsets (rather than memory subsets) showed larger estimated richness.

CDR1 and CDR2 (germline): SGHTA, FQGNSA. This CDR3 contains 18 residues. Losses at the gene ends were 3 bases for V and 4 bases for J; bases not matched to a gene: 18. Details on this clone: Antigen specificity is unknown.

Some clones are missing from TCRdb's copy, which holds only in-frame ones; the method was immunoSEQ multiplex PCR. The table lists hundreds of thousands of clones, about 92% of them singletons. Naive CD8 isolation took CD45RO-negative cells positively selected for CCR7 and excluded terminally differentiated effector memory CD45RA+ cells. The sequence was collected from a man younger than 40 in good health. What was sequenced was naive CD8+ T cells sorted from blood. V usage is TRBV7-2 and J usage is TRBJ2-7; 7 bases fit TRBD1. CDR3 in amino acids: CASSFYISVGQGVYEQYF. CDR3 sequence (DNA): TGTGCCAGCAGCTTTTATATATCGGTCGGGCAGGGGGTTTACGAGCAGTACTTC.